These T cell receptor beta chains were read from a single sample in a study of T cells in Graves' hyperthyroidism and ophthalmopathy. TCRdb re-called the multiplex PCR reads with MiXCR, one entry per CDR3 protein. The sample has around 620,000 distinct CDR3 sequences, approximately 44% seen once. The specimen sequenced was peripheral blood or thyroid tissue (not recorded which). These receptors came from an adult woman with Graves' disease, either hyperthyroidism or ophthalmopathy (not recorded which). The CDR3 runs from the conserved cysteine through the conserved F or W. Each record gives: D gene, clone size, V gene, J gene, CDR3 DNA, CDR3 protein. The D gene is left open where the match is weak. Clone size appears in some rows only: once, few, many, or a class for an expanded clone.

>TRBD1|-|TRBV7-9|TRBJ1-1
TGTGCCAGCATCTCCGGGACAGGGGCTGAAGCTTTCTTT
CASISGTGAEAFF
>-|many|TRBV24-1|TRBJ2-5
TGTGCCACCAGTGATCCCCAATCCTCGGGAGAGACCCAGTACTTC
CATSDPQSSGETQYF
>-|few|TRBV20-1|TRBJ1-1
TGCAGTGCTACTAGGGGGGTGGGGGGGGTTGAAGCTTTCTTT
CSATRGVGGVEAFF
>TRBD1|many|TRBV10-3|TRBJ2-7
TGTGCCACTCGACAGGGGGCGGGCGAGCAGTACTTC
CATRQGAGEQYF
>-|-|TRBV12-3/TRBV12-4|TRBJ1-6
TGTGCCAGCAGTCTCAGGGTCGGAAGGTCACCCCTCCACTTT
CASSLRVGRSPLHF
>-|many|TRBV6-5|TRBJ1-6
TGTGCCAGCAGTCCCGACAGGCGCTATAATTCACCCCTCCACTTT
CASSPDRRYNSPLHF
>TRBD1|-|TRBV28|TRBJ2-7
TGTGCCAGCAGTTTCCCCGGGACAGGGGGCGTTGAGCAGTACTTC
CASSFPGTGGVEQYF
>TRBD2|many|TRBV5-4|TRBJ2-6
TGTGCCAGCAGCCCCGGGAGCGGGAGGGTGGACTCTGGGGCCAACGTCCTGACTTTC
CASSPGSGRVDSGANVLTF
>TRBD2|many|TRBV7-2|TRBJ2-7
TGTGCCAGCAGCTACCTAGCGGGAGGGGACGAGCAGTACTTC
CASSYLAGGDEQYF
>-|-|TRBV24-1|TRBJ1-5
TGTGCCACCCAACAGCAGGGATTTCAGCCCCAGCATTTT
CATQQQGFQPQHF
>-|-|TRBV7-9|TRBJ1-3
TGTGCCAGCAGCTGGACTAGCGGGAGAGGTTCGGGAGGAAACACCATATATTTT
CASSWTSGRGSGGNTIYF
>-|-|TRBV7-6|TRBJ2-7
TGTGCCAGCAGCTTAGGTCCTAGCGACTACGAGCAGTACTTC
CASSLGPSDYEQYF
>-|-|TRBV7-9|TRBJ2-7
TGTGCCAGCACCCTGGGGGAGCCCCCTTACGAGCAGTACTTC
CASTLGEPPYEQYF
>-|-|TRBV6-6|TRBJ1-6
TGTGCCAGCAGTTACGGGGAAGGGAATTCACCCCTCCACTTT
CASSYGEGNSPLHF
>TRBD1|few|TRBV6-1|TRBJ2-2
TGTGCCAGCAGACAGGGGGCATACACCGGGGAGCTGTTTTTT
CASRQGAYTGELFF
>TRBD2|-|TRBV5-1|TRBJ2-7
TGCGCCAGCTGGGCTAGCGGGAAGGACGACGAGCAGTACTTC
CASWASGKDDEQYF
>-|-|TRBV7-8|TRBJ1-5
TGTGCCAGCAGCCCCCAGGCTTGGGGCAATCAGCCCCAGCATTTT
CASSPQAWGNQPQHF
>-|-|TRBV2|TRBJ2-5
TGTGCCGTGAGGGCAGAAGAGACCCAGTACTTC
CAVRAEETQYF
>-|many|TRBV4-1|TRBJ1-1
TGCGCCAGCAGCCAAGAGGGCCGGGGCTGGGGCACTGAAGCTTTCTTT
CASSQEGRGWGTEAFF
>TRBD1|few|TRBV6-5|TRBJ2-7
TGTGCCATCAGTTACCGGGACAGCTCCTACGAGCAGTACTTC
CAISYRDSSYEQYF
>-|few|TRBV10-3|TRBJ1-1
TGTGCCATCAGTGCCCGGGGTAAGCTAGGAACTGAAGCTTTCTTT
CAISARGKLGTEAFF
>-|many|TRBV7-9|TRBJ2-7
TGTGCCAGCATTCCAGCAGGGGGGGACGAGCAGTACTTC
CASIPAGGDEQYF
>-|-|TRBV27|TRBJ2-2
TGTGCCAGCAGCCCCAGGAACGGGGAGCTGTTTTTT
CASSPRNGELFF
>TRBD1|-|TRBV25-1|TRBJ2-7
TGTGCCAGCAGCGATCTAGGGACAGGGGACATCTACGAGCAGTACTTC
CASSDLGTGDIYEQYF
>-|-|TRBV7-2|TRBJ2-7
TGTGCCAGCAGCTTACGGATTGGCCCCTACGAGCAGTACTTC
CASSLRIGPYEQYF
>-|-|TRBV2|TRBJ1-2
-
CASSVRGVGTEAFFGYTF
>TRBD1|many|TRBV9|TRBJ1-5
TGTGCCAGCAGCGAAACAGGGGGCAATCAGCCCCAGCATTTT
CASSETGGNQPQHF
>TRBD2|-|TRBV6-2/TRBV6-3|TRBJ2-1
TGTGCCAGCAGTGAAGGGACTAGCGGGAGCAATGAGCAGTTCTTC
CASSEGTSGSNEQFF
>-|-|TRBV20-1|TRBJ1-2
TGCAGTGCTACCCCATGGGGGGACACCGGGGAGGTTGGCTACACCTTC
CSATPWGDTGEVGYTF
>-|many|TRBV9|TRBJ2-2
TGTGCCAGCAGCTTGAGGGGATGGCAGGGCAACACCGGGGAGCTGTTTTTT
CASSLRGWQGNTGELFF
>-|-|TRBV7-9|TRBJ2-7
TGTGCCAGCAGCTTAACCCACGGGTTGAGGAACGAGCAGTACTTC
CASSLTHGLRNEQYF
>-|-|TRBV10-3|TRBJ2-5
TGTGCCATCAGTGAGGAGGGGAGTACGAAGACCCAGCACTTC
CAISEEGSTKTQHF
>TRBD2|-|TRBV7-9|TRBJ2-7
TGTGCCAGCAGCTTAGCGATGGCTAGCGGGAACGAGCAGTACTTC
CASSLAMASGNEQYF
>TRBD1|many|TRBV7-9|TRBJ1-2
TGTGCCAGCCTCCCGCAACAGGGGAAGGACTATGGCTACACCTTC
CASLPQQGKDYGYTF
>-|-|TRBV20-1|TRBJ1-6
TGCAGTGCCCCTAATAGTGATTCACCCCTCCACTTT
CSAPNSDSPLHF
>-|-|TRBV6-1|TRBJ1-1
TGTGCCAGCAGTGACAGGATATACACTGAAGCTTTCTTT
CASSDRIYTEAFF
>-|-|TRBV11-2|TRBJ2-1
TGTGCCAGCACCCTGCCCTCGCCTGAGCAGTTCTTC
CASTLPSPEQFF
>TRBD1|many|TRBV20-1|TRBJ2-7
TGCAGTGCTAGACCTAACCAGGGGGTGGTGCAGTACTTC
CSARPNQGVVQYF
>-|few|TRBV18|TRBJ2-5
TGTGCCAGCTCACCAACCCAGGAGTACCAAGAGACCCAGTACTTC
CASSPTQEYQETQYF
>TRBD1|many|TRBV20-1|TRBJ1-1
TGCAGTCCTTTTGCCCGACAGGGGAACCGAGAAGCTTTCTTT
CSPFARQGNREAFF
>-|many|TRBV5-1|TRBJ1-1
TGTGCCAGCAGTTATGGGACTGAAGCTTTCTTT
CASSYGTEAFF
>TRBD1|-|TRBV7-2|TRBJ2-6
TGTGCCAGCAGCGAGGGACAGGGTTGGAGCGGGGCCAACGTCCTGACTTTC
CASSEGQGWSGANVLTF
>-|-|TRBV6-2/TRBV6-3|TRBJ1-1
TGTGCCAGCAGGCCAGGAGGACATTCGGACACTGAAGCTTTCTTT
CASRPGGHSDTEAFF
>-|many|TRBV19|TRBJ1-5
TGTGCCAGTAGTCGACAGTCGAGGCAGCCCCAGCATTTT
CASSRQSRQPQHF
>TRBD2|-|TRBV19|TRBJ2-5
TGTGCCAGTAGGGAGACTAGCGGGAGAGTAGAGACCCAGTACTTC
CASRETSGRVETQYF
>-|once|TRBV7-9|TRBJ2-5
TGTGCCAGCAGAGACGGCCGAAGGGGTAACCAAGAGACCCAGTACTTC
CASRDGRRGNQETQYF
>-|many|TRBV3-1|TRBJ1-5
TGTGCCAGCAGCCCGCGTGGAGACAATCAGCCCCAGCATTTT
CASSPRGDNQPQHF
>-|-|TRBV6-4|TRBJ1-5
TGTGCCAGCAGCGGATCCCGGGACGGGGGATCAAATCAGCCCCAGCATTTT
CASSGSRDGGSNQPQHF
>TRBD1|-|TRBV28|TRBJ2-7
TGTGCCAGCAGTCGACCGGGACAGGGGTACGAGCAGTACTTC
CASSRPGQGYEQYF
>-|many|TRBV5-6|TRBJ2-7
TGTGCCAGGGACTACGAGCAGTACTTC
CARDYEQYF
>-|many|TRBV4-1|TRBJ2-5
TGCGCCAGCAGCCGTCTGGGGAGTGAGGAAGAGACCCAGTACTTC
CASSRLGSEEETQYF
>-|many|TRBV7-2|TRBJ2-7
TGTGCCAGCAGCTTAACCGGTGGACAGAGCTCCTACGAGCAGTACTTC
CASSLTGGQSSYEQYF
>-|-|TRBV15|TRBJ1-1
TGTGCCACCAGCAGAGATAAAGCGAACACTGAAGCTTCCTTT
CATSRDKANTEASF
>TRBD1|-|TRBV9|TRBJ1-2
TGTGCCAGCAGCGCGGGACAGGGGGTTACTGGCCACACCTTC
CASSAGQGVTGHTF
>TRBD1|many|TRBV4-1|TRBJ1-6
TGCGCCAGCAGCCATACGGACAGGGCGAATTCACCCCTCCACTTT
CASSHTDRANSPLHF
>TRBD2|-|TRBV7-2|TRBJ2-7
TGTGCCAGCAGCTTAAAGGGAGGGACCTACGAGCAGTACTTC
CASSLKGGTYEQYF
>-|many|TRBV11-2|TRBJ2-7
TGTGCCAGCAGCTTAGGGGCAGGGCCCTACGAGCAGTACTTC
CASSLGAGPYEQYF